The next 26 T cell receptor beta chains were all read from a single sample in a study of T cells after yellow fever vaccination. TCRdb analysed the 5' RACE reads with MiXCR anew, one entry per CDR3 protein. The table includes tens of thousands of distinct CDR3 sequences, under 9.5% detected once. The starting material was CD8+ T cells sorted from PBMCs, obtained about 10 days after the first yellow fever vaccination. The receptor set was obtained from a man between 18 and 35 years old who received the YFV17D yellow fever vaccine.

Turning to this clonotype: A much larger clone differs from this one at a single base, so this may be a read error. This chain uses TRBV6-2 or TRBV6-3 with TRBJ2-2; a weak D match, TRBD1 (5 bases). The CDR3 covers 15 residues. Germline values: CDR1 MNHEY, CDR2 SVGEGT. The CDR3 bases are TGTGCCGGCAGTCCACGCTGGGCAGGGTCCGGGGAGCTGTTTTTT. Translating it yields CAGSPRWAGSGELFF.

This clonotype was observed a few times. The rearrangement uses TRBV4-1 and TRBJ2-2; 11 bases fit TRBD1. Germline values: CDR1 MGHRA, CDR2 YSYEKL. This CDR3 contains 16 residues. V lost 3 bases, J lost 3 bases, and 3 bases stayed unmatched. The CDR3 spells CASSHPGQGDTGELFF. CDR3 bases: TGCGCCAGCAGCCACCCGGGACAGGGGGACACCGGGGAGCTGTTTTTT.

The J gene is TRBJ2-1, the V gene TRBV7-2; 10 nucleotides match TRBD1. Germline V gene lookup returns CDR1 SGHTA and CDR2 FQGNSA. J lost 8 bases, V lost 5 bases, and 21 bases had no gene match. This CDR3 is 19 amino acids long. In nucleotides, the CDR3 is TGTGCCAGCAGCACTATTTTAGGGCTTGGGGACAGGGGATTGGATGAGCAGTTCTTC. Its translation is CASSTILGLGDRGLDEQFF.

The chain joins TRBV4-3 to TRBJ2-1, with D perhaps TRBD1 or TRBD2 (5 bases each). Trimming took off 4 bases at V and 3 bases at J, with 10 bases between the two ends. The germline V gene has CDR1 LGHNA and CDR2 YSLEER. The CDR3 covers 14 residues. CDR3 coding DNA: TGCGCCAGCAGCCTTCCTGGGGGCTACAATGAGCAGTTCTTC. Amino acid sequence: CASSLPGGYNEQFF.

This clonotype was observed a handful of times. The rearrangement joins TRBV12-3 or TRBV12-4 to TRBJ2-7, with D perhaps matching TRBD1 or TRBD2 (5 bases each). The CDR3 consists of 12 residues. Trimming took 6 bases from V and 5 from J, leaving 11 bases between them. The CDR3 loop reads CASSDRGDEQYF. In nucleotides, the CDR3 is TGTGCCAGCAGCGACAGAGGGGACGAGCAGTACTTC.

This clonotype was seen ten or more times. The CDR3 DNA reads TGTGCCACCAGCAGAGCGACAGGGGCTCAGCCCCAGCATTTT. Its protein is CATSRATGAQPQHF. The chain is built from TRBV15 and TRBJ1-5, with 8 bases lining up with TRBD1. The V and J ends lost 1 base and 6 bases, in that order; junction bases with no gene match: 2. CDR1 and CDR2 from the germline V gene are LNHNV and YYDKDF (reference sequence). This CDR3 is built from 14 residues.

This clonotype showed up many times. The CDR3 protein is CASSWGGSTSGSYEQYF. The CDR3 DNA reads as TGTGCCAGCAGCTGGGGGGGGTCTACCTCAGGCTCCTACGAGCAGTACTTC. The chain employs TRBV5-6 and TRBJ2-7, with 7 bases that match TRBD2. This CDR3 comprises 17 residues. The V segment lost 3 bases and the J segment 0 bases; nucleotides outside the gene matches: 12. The germline CDR1 and CDR2 sequences are SGHDT and YYEEEE.

Many counts were recorded for this clonotype. The V and J genes are TRBV7-3 and TRBJ2-7; D not certain. CDR1 is SGHTA and CDR2 is FQGTGA in the germline V gene. The CDR3 runs 14 residues. V lost 0 bases and J lost 5, with 11 bases in between. The CDR3 nucleotides read TGTGCCAGCAGCTTAACCTTAAGCAAGGACGAGCAGTACGTC. Translating gives CASSLTLSKDEQYV.

The V and J genes are TRBV5-5 and TRBJ2-7; the D is unclear. From germline, CDR1 is SGHKS and CDR2 YYEKEE (reference sequence). V was trimmed by 3 bases and J by 7 bases, leaving 14 bases between them. The CDR3 spans 13 residues. The DNA of the CDR3 is TGTGCCAGCAGCTCTATAGGCCCTGGGGAGCAGTACTTC. Protein product: CASSSIGPGEQYF.

The table lists this clonotype with many counts. The chain combines TRBV11-2 with TRBJ2-3; weak D call: TRBD2 (5 bases). CDR1 is SGHAT, CDR2 FQNNGV, per germline. With 5 bases removed from V and 5 bases from J, the gap between germline ends came to 20 bases. This CDR3 is 16 amino acids long. CDR3 nucleotide sequence: TGTGCCAGCAGCCAGGCGTCCACTAGGGTTGAAGATACGCAGTATTTT. As protein: CASSQASTRVEDTQYF. The entire variable domain, with the rest obtained from reference TRBV11-2 and TRBJ2-3, is as follows: EAGVAQSPRYKIIEKRQSVAFWCNPISGHATLYWYQQILGQGPKLLIQFQNNGVVDDSQLPKDRFSAERLKGVDSTLKIQPAKLEDSAVYLCASSQASTRVEDTQYFGPGTRLTVL.

This clonotype has at least ten counts. The genes are TRBV6-1 and TRBJ1-3, with D unresolved. Trimming removed 6 bases at V and 6 bases at J, with 18 bases between. The CDR3 extends over 15 amino acids. Germline CDR1 is MNHNS and CDR2 is SASEGT. The CDR3, as DNA: TGTGCCAGCAGCCCTCTAGACGGGTTGGTAAACACCATATATTTT. Translation gives CASSPLDGLVNTIYF.

This clonotype occurred many times. The rearrangement uses TRBV20-1 and TRBJ1-2, with D tentatively TRBD1 (5 bases). Trimming left V 5 bases short and J 8 bases short, with 12 bases between. CDR1 and CDR2 from the germline V gene are DFQATT and SNEGSKA (reference sequence). This CDR3 is 11 amino acids long. The CDR3 sequence: CSAFPRVGYTF. The CDR3 DNA is TGCAGTGCTTTTCCCAGGGTCGGCTACACCTTC.

The table lists this clonotype with many counts. This chain connects TRBV12-3 or TRBV12-4 to TRBJ2-1, with 8 bases matching TRBD2. The CDR3 consists of 12 residues. V was clipped by 4 bases and J by 9 bases; unmatched bases: 2. CDR3 protein: CASSSAGGEQFF. In DNA, the CDR3 is TGTGCCAGCAGTTCGGCGGGGGGTGAGCAGTTCTTC.

In regard to this clonotype: Germline is not matched at one junction end, which may reflect a read error. The V and J genes are TRBV27 and TRBJ2-5, with TRBD1 matching 7 bases. CDR3 size: 14 residues. Germline lookup yields CDR1 MNHEY and CDR2 SMNVEV (reference sequence). The CDR3 spells CASSPQGQGETQHF. CDR3 bases: TGTGCCAGCAGTCCTCAGGGGCAGGGGGAGACCCAGCACTTC.

Only a few counts were recorded for this clonotype. The chain has TRBV5-5 and TRBJ2-4; D might be TRBD1 or TRBD2, each matching 5 bases. Deletions cut 1 base from V and 0 bases from J, with 11 bases between. This CDR3 spans 16 amino acids. Germline V lookup: CDR1 SGHKS, CDR2 YYEKEE (reference sequence). The CDR3 DNA reads as TGTGCCAGCAGCTTGACCGGGGCTCTAGCCAAAAACATTCAGTACTTC. Translated: CASSLTGALAKNIQYF.

This clonotype was picked up many times. The CDR3 sequence: CASSELPGRAGELFF. The CDR3 coding sequence is TGCGCCAGCAGCGAGTTGCCGGGTAGAGCCGGGGAGCTGTTTTTT. The chain combines TRBV4-1 with TRBJ2-2; no definite D call. The CDR3 extends over 15 amino acids. Germline V gene data show CDR1 as MGHRA and CDR2 as YSYEKL. V was trimmed by 5 bases and J by 6 bases, leaving 16 bases between them.

In its sample, this clonotype was seen many times. The V and J genes are TRBV4-3 and TRBJ2-3; D remains ambiguous. Trimming left V 0 bases short and J 11 bases short, with 12 bases between. Germline V gives CDR1 LGHNA, CDR2 YSLEER. The CDR3 sequence is 13 residues long. In DNA, the CDR3 is TGCGCCAGCAGCCAAGAGCTCCAGCCGGAGCAGTATTTT. This sequence encodes CASSQELQPEQYF.

The sample holds many counts of this clonotype. V and J are TRBV15 and TRBJ2-2, with D perhaps TRBD2 (5 bases). This CDR3 is built from 14 residues. Germline assignment: CDR1 LNHNV and CDR2 YYDKDF (reference sequence). V gave up 0 bases and J gave up 7 bases, with 9 bases separating them. As DNA, the CDR3 is TGTGCCACCAGCAGAGATCGCCGGGGCGGGGAGCTGTTTTTT. This encodes CATSRDRRGGELFF.

This clonotype was counted ten times or more. V usage is TRBV5-1 and J usage is TRBJ2-7, with D possibly TRBD1 on 6 matching bases. CDR3 size: 14 residues. Trimming pared 3 bases from V and 4 bases from J, leaving 14 bases between. Germline-derived CDR1 and CDR2 are SGHRS and YFSETQ. In DNA form, the CDR3 reads TGCGCCAGCAGCTGGGGGCCTACAGTGTACGAGCAGTACGTC. It yields the protein CASSWGPTVYEQYV.

This clonotype was detected a few times. This rearrangement joins TRBV12-3 or TRBV12-4 to TRBJ2-1; D is perhaps TRBD2 (7 bases). This CDR3 spans 12 amino acids. V was clipped by 6 bases and J by 15 bases, with 18 bases between them. CDR3 region: CASRSSRGGRFF. The CDR3 region has the DNA TGTGCCAGCAGGTCTTCTAGGGGGGGTCGGTTCTTC.

The genes are TRBV29-1 and TRBJ2-7; the match to TRBD1 covers 11 bases. V lost 7 bases and J lost 5; bases outside the gene matches: 7. The CDR3 has 13 residues. CDR1 is SQVTM, CDR2 ANQGSEA, per germline. The CDR3, as DNA: TGCAGCGCCTGGGGGGGACAGGGGGACGAGCAGTACTTC. Residues: CSAWGGQGDEQYF.

The J gene is TRBJ1-5, the V gene TRBV28; D gene ambiguous. Germline CDR1 is MDHEN and CDR2 is SYDVKM. Trimming removed 5 bases from V and 0 bases from J, with 8 bases in between. This CDR3 has 14 residues. CDR3 sequence reads: CASSATYSNQPQHF. CDR3 coding DNA: TGTGCCAGCAGTGCCACCTATAGCAATCAGCCCCAGCATTTT.

This clonotype occurred many times. This chain connects TRBV4-1 to TRBJ2-1; 11 bases map to TRBD2. V lost 0 bases and J lost 1; bases outside the gene matches: 8. Per the germline V gene, CDR1 is MGHRA and CDR2 is YSYEKL. The CDR3 consists of 19 residues. The CDR3: CASSQDWRLAGRSYNEQFF. CDR3 DNA sequence: TGCGCCAGCAGCCAAGATTGGAGACTAGCGGGGAGATCCTACAATGAGCAGTTCTTC.

This clonotype was seen ten or more times. This chain links TRBV4-1 with TRBJ2-3, with D tentatively TRBD2 (6 bases). The CDR3 covers 14 residues. V gave up 2 bases and J gave up 5 bases, with 11 bases separating them. Germline V lookup: CDR1 MGHRA, CDR2 YSYEKL. The CDR3 reads CASSQPGEVDTQYF. As DNA, the CDR3 is TGCGCCAGCAGCCAACCGGGGGAGGTAGATACGCAGTATTTT.

Only a few counts were recorded for this clonotype. V is TRBV5-1 and J is TRBJ2-1; 10 bases align to TRBD1. From germline, CDR1 is SGHRS and CDR2 YFSETQ. The CDR3 contains 15 residues. V lost 5 bases, J lost 5 bases, and 7 bases stayed unmatched. The DNA for the CDR3 is TGCGCCAGCAGTCCAGGACAGGGGGGGCACAATGAGCAGTTCTTC. Encoded protein: CASSPGQGGHNEQFF.

This clonotype was detected only a few times. The chain employs TRBV7-2 and TRBJ1-5, with TRBD1 as a possible D gene (6 bases). CDR3 length: 16 amino acids. Trimming stripped 1 base from V and 2 bases from J, with 12 bases between. The germline V gene has CDR1 SGHTA and CDR2 FQGNSA. The CDR3 spells CASSLGGGGGNQPQHF. The CDR3 bases are TGTGCCAGCAGCTTAGGAGGGGGAGGGGGCAATCAGCCCCAGCATTTT.